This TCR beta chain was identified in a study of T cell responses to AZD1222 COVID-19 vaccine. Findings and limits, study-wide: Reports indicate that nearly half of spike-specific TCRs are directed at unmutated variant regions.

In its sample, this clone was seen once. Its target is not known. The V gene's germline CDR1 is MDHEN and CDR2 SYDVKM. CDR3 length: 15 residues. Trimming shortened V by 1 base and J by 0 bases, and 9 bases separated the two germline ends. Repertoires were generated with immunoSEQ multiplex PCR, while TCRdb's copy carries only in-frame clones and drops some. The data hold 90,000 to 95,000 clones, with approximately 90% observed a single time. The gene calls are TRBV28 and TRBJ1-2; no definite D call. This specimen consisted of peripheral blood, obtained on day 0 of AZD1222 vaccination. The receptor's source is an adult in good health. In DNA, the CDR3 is TGTGCCAGCAGTTTATTGGCGGTATCTAACTATGGCTACACCTTC. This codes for CASSLLAVSNYGYTF.